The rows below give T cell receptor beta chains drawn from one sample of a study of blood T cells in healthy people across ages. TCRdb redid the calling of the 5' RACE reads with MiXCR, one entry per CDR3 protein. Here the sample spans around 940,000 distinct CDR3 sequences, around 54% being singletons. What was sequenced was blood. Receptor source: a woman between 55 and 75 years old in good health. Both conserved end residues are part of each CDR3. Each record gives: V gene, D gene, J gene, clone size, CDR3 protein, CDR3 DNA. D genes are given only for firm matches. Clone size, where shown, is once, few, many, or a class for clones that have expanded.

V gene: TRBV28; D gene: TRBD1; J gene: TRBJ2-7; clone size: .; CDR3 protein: CTSTSTGAPYEQYF; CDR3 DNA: TGTACCAGCACCTCGACAGGGGCTCCCTACGAGCAGTACTTC
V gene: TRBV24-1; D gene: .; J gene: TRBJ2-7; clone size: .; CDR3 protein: CATFVQGGKGGEQYF; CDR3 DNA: TGTGCCACTTTTGTGCAGGGAGGAAAGGGAGGCGAGCAGTACTTC
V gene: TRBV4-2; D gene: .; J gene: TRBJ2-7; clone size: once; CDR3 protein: CASSQDWPGMSLYEQYF; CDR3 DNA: TGTGCCAGCAGCCAAGATTGGCCCGGGATGTCCCTCTACGAGCAGTACTTC
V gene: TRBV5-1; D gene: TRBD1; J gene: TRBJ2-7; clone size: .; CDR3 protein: CASSSDRDEQYF; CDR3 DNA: TGCGCCAGCAGCTCAGACAGGGACGAGCAGTACTTC
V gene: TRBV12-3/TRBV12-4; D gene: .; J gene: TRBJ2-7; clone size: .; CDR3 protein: CASSFGGGAYEQYF; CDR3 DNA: TGCGCCAGCAGCTTTGGCGGGGGCGCCTACGAGCAGTACTTC
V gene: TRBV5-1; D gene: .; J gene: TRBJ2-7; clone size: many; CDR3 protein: CASSLDRPYEQYF; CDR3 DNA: TGCGCCAGCAGCTTGGACAGACCCTACGAGCAGTACTTC
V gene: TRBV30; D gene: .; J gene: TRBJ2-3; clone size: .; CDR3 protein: CAWSDSGRAGDTQYF; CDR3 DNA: TGTGCCTGGAGTGACTCCGGGCGGGCGGGAGATACGCAGTATTTT
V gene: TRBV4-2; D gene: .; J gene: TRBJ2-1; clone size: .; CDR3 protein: CASSQKMPGNEQFF; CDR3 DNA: TGTGCCAGCAGCCAAAAAATGCCAGGTAATGAGCAGTTCTTC
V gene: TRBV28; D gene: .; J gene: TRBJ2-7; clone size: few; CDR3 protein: CASSLVLGDGNYEQYF; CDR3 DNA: TGTGCCAGCAGTTTGGTGCTGGGGGACGGAAACTACGAGCAGTACTTC
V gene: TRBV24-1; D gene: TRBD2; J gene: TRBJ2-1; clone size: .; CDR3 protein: CATSDNLIRSGSRYEQFF; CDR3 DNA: TGTGCCACCAGTGATAACCTTATAAGGAGCGGGAGTAGGTATGAGCAGTTCTTC
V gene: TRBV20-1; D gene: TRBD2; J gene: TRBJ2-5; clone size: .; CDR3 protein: CSANDGLGRETQYF; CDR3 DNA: TGCAGTGCCAACGACGGACTAGGTCGAGAGACCCAGTACTTC
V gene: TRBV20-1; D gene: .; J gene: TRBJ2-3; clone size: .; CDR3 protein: CSGRVGTDTQYF; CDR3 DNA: TGCAGTGGGAGGGTAGGCACAGATACGCAGTATTTT
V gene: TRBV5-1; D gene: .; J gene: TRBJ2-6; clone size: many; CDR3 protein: CASSPDRRYSGANVLTF; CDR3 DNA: TGCGCCAGCAGCCCTGACAGGCGGTACTCTGGGGCCAACGTCCTGACTTTC
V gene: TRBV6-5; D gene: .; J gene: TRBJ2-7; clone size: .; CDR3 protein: CASSDSTASYEQYF; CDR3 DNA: TGTGCCAGCAGTGACTCGACAGCATCCTACGAGCAGTACTTC
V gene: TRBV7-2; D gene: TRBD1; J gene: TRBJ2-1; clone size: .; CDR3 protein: CASSSSTGTEQFF; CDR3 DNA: TGTGCCAGCAGCTCCTCGACAGGGACCGAGCAGTTCTTC
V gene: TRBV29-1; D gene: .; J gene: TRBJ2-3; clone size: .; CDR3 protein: CSVETRSGGLSQYF; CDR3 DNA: TGCAGCGTTGAAACAAGGTCGGGGGGCCTGTCGCAGTATTTT
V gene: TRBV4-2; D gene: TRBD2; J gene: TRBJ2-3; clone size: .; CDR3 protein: CASSRTSGRSSTDTQYF; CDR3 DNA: TGTGCCAGCTCTAGGACTAGCGGGCGATCTAGCACAGATACGCAGTATTTT
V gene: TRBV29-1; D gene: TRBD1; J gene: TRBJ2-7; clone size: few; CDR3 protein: CSVEATGTEQYF; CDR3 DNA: TGCAGCGTTGAAGCGACAGGGACCGAGCAGTACTTC
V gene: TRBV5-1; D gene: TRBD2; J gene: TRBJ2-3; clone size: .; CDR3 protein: CASSWGGLITDTQYF; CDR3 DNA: TGCGCCAGCAGCTGGGGGGGACTCATCACAGATACGCAGTATTTT
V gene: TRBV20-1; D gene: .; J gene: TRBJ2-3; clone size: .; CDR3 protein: CSATSPLTPGTDTQYF; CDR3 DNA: TGCAGTGCTACTAGCCCGCTAACCCCGGGTACAGATACGCAGTATTTT
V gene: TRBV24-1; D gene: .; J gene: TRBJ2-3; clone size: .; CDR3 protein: CATSDLSYTTGGSDTQYF; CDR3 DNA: TGTGCCACCAGTGATTTGTCCTACACGACCGGAGGGTCCGATACGCAGTATTTT
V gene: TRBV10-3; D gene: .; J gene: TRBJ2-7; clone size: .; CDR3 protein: CATKQGLGYEQYF; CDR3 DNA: TGTGCCACCAAACAGGGTTTGGGCTACGAGCAGTACTTC
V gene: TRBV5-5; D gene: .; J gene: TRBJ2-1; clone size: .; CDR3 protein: CASRMGYHEQFF; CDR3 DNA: TGTGCCAGCAGAATGGGTTACCATGAGCAGTTCTTC
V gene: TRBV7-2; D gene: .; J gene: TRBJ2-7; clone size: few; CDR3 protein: CASSLEVSEMVQYF; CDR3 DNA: TGTGCCAGCAGCTTAGAAGTGTCGGAGATGGTGCAGTACTTC
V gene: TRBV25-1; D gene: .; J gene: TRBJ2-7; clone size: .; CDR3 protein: CASSESPRTGNYEQYF; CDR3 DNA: TGTGCCAGCAGTGAATCACCGAGAACAGGGAACTACGAGCAGTACTTC